The 26 T cell receptor beta chains presented below share a single source sample, sequenced in a study of blood T cells in healthy people across ages. PCR was performed a second time for about 7 to 12 cycles using a sample-barcoded 5' primer and a J-beta primer mix. TCRdb reprocessed the 5' RACE reads via MiXCR and lists one record per CDR3 protein. The repertoire consists of fewer than 1,000,000 distinct CDR3 sequences, with under 45% occurring once and the leading ten covering about 19%. Sequencing was performed on blood. The receptors shown here come from a man aged 55-75 years in good health.

This chain connects TRBV7-9 to TRBJ1-4; a weak D match, TRBD1 (5 bases). V dropped 0 bases and J dropped 5 bases, with 16 bases sitting between them. The CDR3 contains 17 residues. Germline V lookup: CDR1 SEHNR, CDR2 FQNEAQ (reference sequence). The CDR3 DNA reads as TGTGCCAGCAGCTTAGCGATGGGGCCAGGAACGAATGAAAAACTGTTTTTT. Translation: CASSLAMGPGTNEKLFF.

This clonotype was seen a few times. Its ends do not fully match the called genes, so a read error is possible. The chain carries TRBV2 and TRBJ1-2, with 11 nucleotides matching TRBD1. The CDR3 runs 15 residues. Germline-derived CDR1 and CDR2 are SNHLY and FYNNEI. CDR3 region: CASSGTGGFNYGYTF. DNA for the CDR3: TGTGCCAGTAGTGGGACAGGGGGGTTCAACTATGGCTACACCTTC.

As regards this clonotype: A much more abundant neighbour one base away suggests this may be a read error. The chain employs TRBV7-2 and TRBJ2-3; D remains unclear. The CDR3 sequence is 15 residues long. In germline, CDR1 is SGHTA, CDR2 FQGNSA. Trimming removed 5 bases from V and 2 bases from J, with 14 bases in between. Here the CDR3 reads CASSPDGSYTDTQYF. In nucleotides, the CDR3 is TGTGCCAGCAGCCCTGACGGGTCCTACACAGATACGCAGTATTTT.

J is TRBJ2-1 and V is TRBV20-1, with TRBD2 identical over 7 bases. CDR3 length: 13 amino acids. V shed 5 bases, J shed 3 bases, and the junction held 4 bases outside the gene matches. CDR1 is DFQATT and CDR2 is SNEGSKA in the germline V gene (reference sequence). The CDR3 is CSALRGDYNEQFF. CDR3 bases: TGCAGTGCTCTACGGGGGGACTACAATGAGCAGTTCTTC.

The chain carries TRBV7-2 and TRBJ2-5; D uncertain. CDR3 length: 15 residues. V was cut by 2 bases and J by 5 bases, with 15 bases left in between. Germline lookup yields CDR1 SGHTA and CDR2 FQGNSA. The CDR3 DNA sequence: TGTGCCAGCAGCTTAAAAGGTAGCCTGGCGGAGACCCAGTACTTC. This encodes CASSLKGSLAETQYF.

This chain connects TRBV11-1 to TRBJ2-1, with TRBD2 identical over 10 bases. The CDR3 extends over 15 amino acids. Germline CDR1 reads SGHAT; CDR2 reads FQDESV (reference sequence). With V trimmed by 6 bases and J by 9 bases, 11 bases remained unmatched. The CDR3: CASRLQAGGPREQFF. In nucleotides, the CDR3 is TGTGCCAGCAGACTACAAGCGGGGGGGCCCCGTGAGCAGTTCTTC.

This chain joins TRBV12-3 or TRBV12-4 and TRBJ1-2; D unresolved. The CDR3 consists of 13 residues. V lost 5 bases, J lost 3 bases, and 10 bases lay in between. This CDR3 is CASSLPGHYGYTF. CDR3 DNA sequence: TGTGCCAGCAGTCTGCCGGGTCACTATGGCTACACCTTC.

This clonotype was found many times. This sequence joins TRBV20-1 and TRBJ2-1, with unresolved D. V was trimmed by 6 bases and J by 6 bases, leaving 9 bases between them. The CDR3 totals 11 residues. Per the germline V gene, CDR1 is DFQATT and CDR2 is SNEGSKA (reference sequence). The CDR3 DNA reads TGCAGTGCGTTACTCTTCAATGAGCAGTTCTTC. Translating it yields CSALLFNEQFF.

This clonotype was seen a few times. The junction differs from germline at one of its ends, possibly a read error. The chain recombines TRBV5-1 with TRBJ2-5; D is unclear. CDR3 length: 14 amino acids. From germline, CDR1 is SGHRS and CDR2 YFSETQ. The CDR3 sequence is CAGSLVGEGQQQYF. The DNA for the CDR3 is TGCGCCGGCAGCTTGGTGGGTGAAGGCCAGCAGCAGTACTTC.

The table lists this clonotype with a few counts. CDR3 nucleotide sequence: TGTGCCAGCAGCCAAGAACGCGGACAGTATTCACCCCTCCACTTT. Translated, it gives CASSQERGQYSPLHF. The chain links TRBV3-1 to TRBJ1-6, with D perhaps TRBD1 (6 bases). V lost 0 bases and J lost 8, with 11 bases in between. The CDR3 totals 15 residues. Per germline, CDR1 LGHDT and CDR2 YNNKEL (reference sequence).

The chain couples TRBV6-2 or TRBV6-3 to TRBJ2-5; 14 positions agree with TRBD2. Germline V gene data show CDR1 as MNHEY and CDR2 as SVGEGT. With V trimmed by 4 bases and J by 7 bases, 2 bases remained unmatched. The CDR3 consists of 14 residues. The CDR3 spells CASSWGTSGGTQYF. CDR3 nucleotides: TGTGCCAGCAGTTGGGGGACTAGCGGGGGGACCCAGTACTTC.

This clonotype was seen a few times. The chain uses TRBV5-1 and TRBJ1-6, with D possibly TRBD1 on 5 matching bases. The CDR3 loop spans 14 amino acids. With 4 bases removed from V and 9 bases from J, the gap between germline ends came to 14 bases. CDR1 is SGHRS and CDR2 is YFSETQ in the germline V gene. This CDR3 is CASSMTQEVSPLHF. In DNA, the CDR3 is TGCGCCAGCAGCATGACACAGGAGGTTTCACCCCTCCACTTT.

Here the CDR3 reads CASSHGGLSDEQYF. The CDR3 DNA reads as TGTGCCAGCAGCCACGGCGGTTTAAGCGACGAGCAGTACTTC. The V call is TRBV9, the J call TRBJ2-7; D is undetermined. This CDR3 contains 14 residues. V shed 4 bases and J shed 5 bases, with 16 bases lying between them. Germline lookup yields CDR1 SGDLS and CDR2 YYNGEE.

V gene TRBV4-1 combines with J gene TRBJ2-4, with 8 nucleotides matching TRBD1. The CDR3 is 16 amino acids. Germline trimming cut 5 bases from V and 6 bases from J; bases unmatched to any gene: 12. Germline lookup yields CDR1 MGHRA and CDR2 YSYEKL. The CDR3 reads CASSKIGQGGLNIQYF. In DNA, the CDR3 is TGCGCCAGCAGCAAAATAGGACAGGGCGGCCTAAACATTCAGTACTTC.

This clonotype has ten or more counts. This chain uses TRBV29-1 with TRBJ2-1, with a possible D match to TRBD1 (5 bases). V shed 7 bases and J shed 10 bases, with 17 bases lying between them. The germline V gene encodes CDR1 SQVTM and CDR2 ANQGSEA. CDR3 length: 12 amino acids. This CDR3 reads CSAVPTGVEQFF. Written as DNA, the CDR3 is TGCAGCGCCGTTCCTACAGGTGTCGAGCAGTTCTTC.

This chain joins TRBV24-1 and TRBJ2-1; 12 bases align to TRBD2. The V segment lost 3 bases and the J segment 4 bases; nucleotides outside the gene matches: 0. Germline assignment: CDR1 KGHDR and CDR2 SFDVKD. The CDR3 extends over 15 amino acids. The CDR3 reads CATSDTSGGYNEQFF. CDR3 bases: TGTGCCACCAGTGATACTAGCGGGGGGTACAATGAGCAGTTCTTC.

J is TRBJ2-3 and V is TRBV12-3 or TRBV12-4; 9 bases line up with TRBD2. The length of the CDR3 is 18 residues. V was pared by 6 bases and J by 5 bases, with 18 bases of the junction left unmatched. CDR3 nucleotide sequence: TGTGCCAGCAGACCCGATCGGGGGGTAGCGGGGGCTGGAGATACGCAGTATTTT. This translates into CASRPDRGVAGAGDTQYF.

Note on this clonotype: Being one base from a much bigger clone, this may be a read error. The gene calls are TRBV7-2 and TRBJ2-7; D is uncertain. Per the germline V gene, CDR1 is SGHTA and CDR2 is FQGNSA. The CDR3 loop spans 13 amino acids. CDR3 residues: CVSSPNGYYEQYF. CDR3 in DNA: TGTGTCAGCAGCCCCAATGGATACTACGAGCAGTACTTC.

The chain combines TRBV25-1 with TRBJ2-3, with 11 bases aligning to TRBD2. The CDR3 consists of 16 residues. The trim removed 5 bases at V and 2 bases at J, leaving 6 bases unmatched. Germline assignment: CDR1 MGHDK and CDR2 SYGVNS. CDR3 nucleotide sequence: TGTGCCAGCAGTCGGCTAGCGGGGGGCCCCACAGATACGCAGTATTTT. Translation gives CASSRLAGGPTDTQYF.

The V gene is TRBV19, the J gene TRBJ1-2, with unresolved D. Germline assignment: CDR1 LNHDA and CDR2 SQIVND (reference sequence). The CDR3 consists of 14 residues. Trimming removed 5 bases from V and 5 bases from J, with 15 bases in between. The CDR3 is CASSLRGEIYGYTF. DNA for the CDR3: TGTGCCAGTAGTCTGAGAGGAGAGATATATGGCTACACCTTC.

This clonotype was observed a few times. The V gene is TRBV30, the J gene TRBJ1-4; D remains ambiguous. Between the trimmed V and J ends, which lost 3 bases and 1 base, there was a span of 6 bases. The CDR3 length is 13 residues. Germline V gene data show CDR1 as GTSNPN and CDR2 as SVGIG (reference sequence). The CDR3 reads CAWREGTNEKLFF. CDR3 in DNA: TGTGCCTGGAGGGAAGGAACTAATGAAAAACTGTTTTTT.

The chain is built from TRBV4-1 and TRBJ1-2; D is perhaps TRBD1 (6 bases). The V gene's germline CDR1 is MGHRA and CDR2 YSYEKL. V shed 0 bases and J shed 8 bases, with 13 bases lying between them. The CDR3 runs to 14 residues. CDR3 sequence: CASSQDLGAGGYTF. In DNA form, the CDR3 reads TGCGCCAGCAGCCAAGACTTGGGGGCTGGCGGCTACACCTTC.

The CDR3 sequence: CASSLLYRAGGADTQYF. CDR3 DNA sequence: TGCGCCAGCAGCCTCTTGTATAGGGCGGGGGGGGCAGATACGCAGTATTTT. This chain joins TRBV4-1 and TRBJ2-3, with 9 bases fitting TRBD2. The CDR3 is made up of 17 amino acids. Germline loops: CDR1 MGHRA, CDR2 YSYEKL. V shed 4 bases and J 4 bases; nucleotides not matched to a gene: 12.

The rearrangement joins TRBV20-1 to TRBJ2-5; 7 bases are shared with TRBD2. The J call could be wrong; TRBJ2-7 is a better fit for the DNA end. CDR1 and CDR2 from the germline V gene are DFQATT and SNEGSKA (reference sequence). The CDR3 consists of 15 residues. The CDR3 nucleotides read TGCAGTGCTAGAGATCCCGGACTAGTATTCTACGAGCAGTACTTC. As protein: CSARDPGLVFYEQYF.

The rearrangement uses TRBV20-1 and TRBJ2-7; TRBD1 matches at 10 bases. V lost 5 bases and J lost 8; bases outside the gene matches: 6. Per the germline V gene, CDR1 is DFQATT and CDR2 is SNEGSKA (reference sequence). The length of the CDR3 is 12 residues. CDR3 region: CSASGTGAKQYF. The CDR3 DNA reads as TGCAGTGCTTCCGGGACAGGGGCCAAGCAGTACTTC.

This clonotype was detected only once. The gene calls are TRBV5-4 and TRBJ1-1, with D perhaps matching TRBD1 (5 bases). This CDR3 contains 15 residues. V lost 0 bases and J lost 7, with 16 bases in between. The V gene's germline CDR1 is SGHNT and CDR2 YYREEE (reference sequence). In nucleotides, the CDR3 is TGTGCCAGCAGCTTGGCCCAGGGCCCCCAGGGTGAAGCTTTCTTT. As protein: CASSLAQGPQGEAFF.